This entry concerns a single TCR beta chain. These data belong to a study of blood T cell repertoires in COVID-19. Across the whole study: COVID-19 samples collected from the United States, Italy and Spain covered acute and convalescent phases. Nucleic acid was either cDNA or gDNA, and it came from T cells, B-cell-depleted T cells, or PBMCs.

Original analysis: Reference gene primers were amplified, and this amplification served to estimate nucleated cell counts. Here immunoSEQ multiplex PCR was the method, and the copy in TCRdb shows in-frame clones only, minus some. That table supplies the V and J calls and clone size; D and trimming were determined from the DNA. The sample holds a few hundred thousand clones, around 80% seen once. Ages ranged from about 18 to 89 years, with residence in 20 to 30 US areas. Trimming left V 5 bases short and J 3 bases short, with 16 bases between. The CDR3 is made up of 15 amino acids. CDR1 and CDR2 (germline): SGHTA, FQGNSA.

The TCR was taken from a woman between 40 and 55 years old with acute COVID-19. The chain carries TRBV7-2 and TRBJ1-2, with D possibly matching TRBD1 (6 bases). The sample comprised PBMCs or T cells enriched from blood (not recorded which). CDR3 sequence: CASSPQRGRYYGYTF. As DNA, the CDR3 is TGTGCCAGCAGCCCCCAGCGGGGGCGATACTATGGCTACACCTTC.